This T cell receptor (beta chain) was documented in a study of blood T cell repertoires in COVID-19. In Cohort 3, a recovered donor had either two negative PCRs, clearance, or symptom resolution. This CDR3 has 14 amino acids. Germline assignment: CDR1 SEHNR and CDR2 FQNEAQ (reference sequence). V lost 5 bases and J 4 bases, leaving 12 bases between the germline ends. As originally analysed: The assay estimated nucleated cells by amplifying reference gene primers. The protocol was immunoSEQ multiplex PCR, while the TCRdb copy is restricted to in-frame clones and leaves out a portion. The V and J calls and the clone size are those of that table, but D and trimming were determined from the DNA. Among roughly 300,000 clones listed, 87% were seen once.

The V and J genes are TRBV7-9 and TRBJ2-1; a possible D gene is TRBD1 (6 bases). Sequenced: PBMCs or T cells enriched from blood (not recorded which). The sequence derives from a woman younger than 45 who had recovered from COVID-19. The CDR3 region is CASSHGTRYNEQFF. In nucleotides, the CDR3 is TGTGCCAGCAGCCACGGGACAAGATACAATGAGCAGTTCTTC.